Following are 17 T cell receptor beta chains from one sample sequenced in a study of cytomegalovirus exposure and HLA in healthy donors. The method was immunoSEQ multiplex PCR; TCRdb's version includes in-frame clones alone and lacks a portion of them. The sample yields under 200,000 clones, about 89% seen once. The sample consisted of PBMCs. These receptors all come from a woman in her late teens or twenties in good health and CMV-seropositive.

The chain combines TRBV27 with TRBJ1-1, with TRBD1 matching 7 bases. Germline values: CDR1 MNHEY, CDR2 SMNVEV (reference sequence). The CDR3 extends over 16 amino acids. V lost 5 bases, J lost 2 bases, and 11 bases stayed unmatched. CDR3 DNA sequence: TGTGCCAGCAGTCGTCAAACAGGGGCACTAAACACTGAAGCTTTCTTT. Amino acids: CASSRQTGALNTEAFF.

V is TRBV7-7 and J is TRBJ2-7; TRBD2 matches 8 bases. CDR3 length: 19 amino acids. The J segment lost 4 bases and the V segment lost 5 bases, leaving 22 bases of the junction unmatched. CDR1 is SSHAT, CDR2 FNYEAQ, per germline (reference sequence). The DNA of the CDR3 is TGTGCCAGCAGCGAGGGGAGCGGGAGTTCAGTCCGCTTCTTTTACGAGCAGTACTTC. Translated: CASSEGSGSSVRFFYEQYF.

CDR3 in amino acids: CASSRLAGGSYEQYF. CDR3 in DNA: TGTGCCAGCAGTCGACTAGCGGGAGGTTCCTACGAGCAGTACTTC. This chain joins TRBV7-2 and TRBJ2-7; TRBD2 aligns across 13 bases. V dropped 6 bases and J dropped 1; count of bases not matched to a gene: 3. The CDR3 contains 15 residues. Germline V gene lookup returns CDR1 SGHTA and CDR2 FQGNSA.

This chain joins TRBV18 and TRBJ1-2; 7 bases line up with TRBD1. CDR1 KGHSH and CDR2 LQKENI come from the germline V gene. Unmatched junction bases numbered 7, after V lost 6 bases and J lost 3 bases. This CDR3 has 14 amino acids. In DNA form, the CDR3 reads TGTGCCAGCTCGCCCAGGGGGGTGGACTATGGCTACACCTTC. Translated: CASSPRGVDYGYTF. The full variable domain, in which reference TRBV18 and TRBJ1-2 provide the parts outside the CDR3, is NAGVMQNPRHLVRRRGQEARLRCSPMKGHSHVYWYRQLPEEGLKFMVYLQKENIIDESGMPKERFSAEFPKEGPSILRIQQVVRGDSAAYFCASSPRGVDYGYTFGSGTRLTVV.

The J gene is TRBJ2-5, the V gene TRBV28; 9 positions agree with TRBD2. Looked up from germline, CDR1 is MDHEN and CDR2 is SYDVKM. The CDR3 is made up of 17 amino acids. V was clipped by 4 bases and J by 3 bases; unmatched bases: 12. The CDR3 loop is CASSSPTMAGGKETQYF. In DNA, the CDR3 is TGTGCCAGCAGTTCGCCGACTATGGCGGGGGGGAAAGAGACCCAGTACTTC.

The chain links TRBV5-1 to TRBJ2-3; tentative D call: TRBD1 (5 bases). V lost 1 base and J 10 bases, leaving 13 bases between the germline ends. The CDR3 contains 13 residues. Germline loops: CDR1 SGHRS, CDR2 YFSETQ. Written as DNA, the CDR3 is TGCGCCAGCAGCTTGACGTCAGGGAATGCGCAGTATTTT. Amino acid sequence: CASSLTSGNAQYF.

The rearrangement links TRBV6-1 to TRBJ1-2; 11 positions agree with TRBD1. CDR1 MNHNS and CDR2 SASEGT come from the germline V gene. The J segment lost 8 bases and the V segment lost 6 bases, leaving 8 bases of the junction unmatched. The CDR3 extends over 14 amino acids. The CDR3 reads CASRPVGTGGGYTF. CDR3 coding DNA: TGTGCCAGCAGACCCGTCGGGACAGGGGGAGGCTACACCTTC.

This sequence joins TRBV7-2 and TRBJ2-7; weak D call: TRBD1 (5 bases). V shed 5 bases and J shed 6 bases, with 11 bases lying between them. Germline V gene data show CDR1 as SGHTA and CDR2 as FQGNSA. The length of the CDR3 is 12 residues. The CDR3 DNA reads TGTGCCAGCAGCCCGGTGGGGCGCGAGCAGTACTTC. Amino acids: CASSPVGREQYF. Filled out from reference TRBV7-2 and TRBJ2-7, the complete variable domain reads GAGVSQSPSNKVTEKGKDVELRCDPISGHTALYWYRQSLGQGLEFLIYFQGNSAPDKSGLPSDRFSAERTGGSVSTLTIQRTQQEDSAVYLCASSPVGREQYFGPGTRLTVT.

In its sample, this clone was seen once. This chain uses TRBV4-3 with TRBJ2-3; D is possibly TRBD2 (6 bases). This CDR3 has 15 residues. V was cut by 0 bases and J by 1 base, with 8 bases left in between. CDR1 is LGHNA, CDR2 YSLEER, per germline. The CDR3 reads CASSQDRGGTDTQYF. CDR3 sequence (DNA): TGCGCCAGCAGCCAAGATCGCGGGGGCACAGATACGCAGTATTTT.

V and J are TRBV6-5 and TRBJ2-3; D perhaps matches TRBD2 (6 bases). CDR1 MNHEY and CDR2 SVGAGI come from the germline V gene. The CDR3 spans 14 residues. V was pared by 5 bases and J by 0 bases, with 9 bases between. CDR3 coding DNA: TGTGCCAGCAGTCCGGGACTTAGCACAGATACGCAGTATTTT. Protein product: CASSPGLSTDTQYF.

This chain joins TRBV6-6 and TRBJ2-3; 10 nucleotides line up with TRBD2. V lost 6 bases to trimming and J lost 8 bases; unmatched junction nucleotides: 11. CDR3 length: 15 amino acids. Germline V lookup: CDR1 MNHNY, CDR2 SVGAGI (reference sequence). In nucleotides, the CDR3 is TGTGCCAGCAGAACCACCGGGACTAGCGCCTTTACGCAGTATTTT. Protein product: CASRTTGTSAFTQYF.

The J gene is TRBJ2-1, the V gene TRBV6-6, with D possibly being TRBD2 (6 bases). V was shortened by 0 bases and J by 9 bases, with 18 bases between the two germline ends. The CDR3 has 16 residues. Germline V gene data show CDR1 as MNHNY and CDR2 as SVGAGI (reference sequence). CDR3 in amino acids: CASSYSSHGGWGEQFF. The CDR3 DNA is TGTGCCAGCAGTTACTCGAGTCACGGGGGATGGGGTGAGCAGTTCTTC.

This rearrangement joins TRBV6-5 to TRBJ1-1; possibly TRBD1 for D (5 bases). CDR1 and CDR2 from the germline V gene are MNHEY and SVGAGI. V lost 7 bases and J 3 bases, leaving 18 bases between the germline ends. This CDR3 has 15 residues. The CDR3 nucleotides are TGTGCCAGCACAAAGGCTCCGGGAGGGGACACTGAAGCTTTCTTT. It is translated as CASTKAPGGDTEAFF.

The rearrangement joins TRBV30 to TRBJ1-2, with a possible D match to TRBD1 (5 bases). Trimming pared 1 base from V and 5 bases from J, leaving 11 bases between. The CDR3 spans 13 residues. Germline lookup yields CDR1 GTSNPN and CDR2 SVGIG (reference sequence). The CDR3 DNA sequence: TGTGCCTGGAGTGCGACAGTTACTTATGGCTACACCTTC. Residues: CAWSATVTYGYTF.

This sequence joins TRBV5-8 and TRBJ2-5, with TRBD2 identical over 8 bases. Looked up from germline, CDR1 is SGHTS and CDR2 is YDEGEE. The CDR3 spans 17 residues. V shed 7 bases and J 5 bases; nucleotides not matched to a gene: 19. The CDR3 spells CASPGAAGGPDGETQYF. The CDR3 coding sequence is TGTGCCAGCCCGGGGGCTGCGGGGGGCCCTGACGGCGAGACCCAGTACTTC.

The chain couples TRBV29-1 to TRBJ2-3, with D maybe TRBD1 (6 bases). V lost 3 bases, J lost 0 bases, and 7 bases lay in between. Germline V gene data show CDR1 as SQVTM and CDR2 as ANQGSEA. The CDR3 extends over 13 amino acids. The CDR3 here is CSVDTGSTDTQYF. The CDR3 nucleotides are TGCAGCGTTGATACAGGGAGCACAGATACGCAGTATTTT.

The CDR3, as DNA: TGCGCCAGCAGCGCGGGACTAGTCTACGAGCAGTACTTC. Translating it yields CASSAGLVYEQYF. The chain uses TRBV5-1 and TRBJ2-7, with 8 positions matching TRBD2. From germline, CDR1 is SGHRS and CDR2 YFSETQ. V lost 4 bases and J lost 3; bases outside the gene matches: 3. CDR3 length equals 13 residues.